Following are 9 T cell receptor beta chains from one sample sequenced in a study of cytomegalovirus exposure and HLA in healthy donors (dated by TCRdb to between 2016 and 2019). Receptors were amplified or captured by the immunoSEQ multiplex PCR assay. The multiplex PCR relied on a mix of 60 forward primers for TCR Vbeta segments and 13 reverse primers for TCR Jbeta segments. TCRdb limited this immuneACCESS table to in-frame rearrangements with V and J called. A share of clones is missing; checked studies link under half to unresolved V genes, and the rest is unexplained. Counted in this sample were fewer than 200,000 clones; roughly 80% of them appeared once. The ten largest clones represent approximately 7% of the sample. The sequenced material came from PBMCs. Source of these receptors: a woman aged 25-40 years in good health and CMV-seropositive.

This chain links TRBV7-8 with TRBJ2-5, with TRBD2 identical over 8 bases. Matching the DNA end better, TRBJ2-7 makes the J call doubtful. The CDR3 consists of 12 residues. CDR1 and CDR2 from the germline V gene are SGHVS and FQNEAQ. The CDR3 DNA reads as TGTGCCAGCACGGGAGGGGGGTACGAGCAGTACTTC. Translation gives CASTGGGYEQYF.

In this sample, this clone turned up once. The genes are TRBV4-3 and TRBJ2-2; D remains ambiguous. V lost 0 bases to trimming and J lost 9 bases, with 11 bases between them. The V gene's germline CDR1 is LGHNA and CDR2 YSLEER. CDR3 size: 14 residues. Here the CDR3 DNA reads TGCGCCAGCAGCCAAGAACTTGGTCCGCGGGAGCTGTTTTTT. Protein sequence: CASSQELGPRELFF.

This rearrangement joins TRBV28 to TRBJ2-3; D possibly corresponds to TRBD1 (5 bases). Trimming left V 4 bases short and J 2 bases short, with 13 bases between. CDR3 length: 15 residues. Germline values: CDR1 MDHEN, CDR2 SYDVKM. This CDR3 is CASSSPGISTDTQYF. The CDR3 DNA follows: TGTGCCAGCAGTTCGCCAGGGATATCCACAGATACGCAGTATTTT.

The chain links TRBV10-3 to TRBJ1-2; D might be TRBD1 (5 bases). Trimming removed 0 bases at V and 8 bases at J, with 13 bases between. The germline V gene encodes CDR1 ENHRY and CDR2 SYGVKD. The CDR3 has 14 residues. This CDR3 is CAISESPRASGYTF. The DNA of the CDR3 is TGTGCCATCAGTGAGTCGCCCAGGGCGAGCGGCTACACCTTC.

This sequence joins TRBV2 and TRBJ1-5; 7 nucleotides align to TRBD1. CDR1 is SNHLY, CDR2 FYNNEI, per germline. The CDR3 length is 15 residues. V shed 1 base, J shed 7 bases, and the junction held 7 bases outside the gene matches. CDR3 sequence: CASSEGQGVLQPQHF. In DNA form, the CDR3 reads TGTGCCAGCAGTGAAGGGCAGGGGGTTCTCCAGCCCCAGCATTTT.

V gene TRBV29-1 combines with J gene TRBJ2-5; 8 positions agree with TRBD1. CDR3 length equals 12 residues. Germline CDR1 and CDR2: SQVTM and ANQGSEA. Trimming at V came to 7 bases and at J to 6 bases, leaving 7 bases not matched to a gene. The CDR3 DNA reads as TGCAGCGAGAGTGACAGGGGCCAGACCCAGTACTTC. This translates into CSESDRGQTQYF.

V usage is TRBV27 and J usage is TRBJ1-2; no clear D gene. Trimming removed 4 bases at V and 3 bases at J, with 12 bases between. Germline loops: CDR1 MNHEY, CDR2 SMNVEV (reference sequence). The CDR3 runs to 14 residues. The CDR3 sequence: CASSYGPYYYGYTF. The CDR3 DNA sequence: TGTGCCAGCAGTTATGGGCCGTACTACTATGGCTACACCTTC.

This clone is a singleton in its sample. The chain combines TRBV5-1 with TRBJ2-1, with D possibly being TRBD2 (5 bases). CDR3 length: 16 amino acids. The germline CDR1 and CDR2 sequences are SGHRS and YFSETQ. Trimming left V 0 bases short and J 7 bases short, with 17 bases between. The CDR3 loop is CASSLGDYQAGNEQFF. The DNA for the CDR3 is TGCGCCAGCAGCTTGGGAGACTACCAGGCAGGTAATGAGCAGTTCTTC.

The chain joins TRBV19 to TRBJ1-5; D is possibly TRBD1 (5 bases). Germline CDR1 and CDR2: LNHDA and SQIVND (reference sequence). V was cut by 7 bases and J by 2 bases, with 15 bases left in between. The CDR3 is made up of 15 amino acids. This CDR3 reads CASNPHPGGNQPQHF. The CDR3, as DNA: TGTGCCAGTAACCCGCACCCGGGGGGCAATCAGCCCCAGCATTTT.